This TCR beta chain was documented in a study of shared clonotypes between healthy human individuals. Whole-study findings and limits: The donor pool, a small one, limited the genetic and exposure-history diversity represented.

TCRdb's copy holds only in-frame clones and misses some; the assay was immunoSEQ multiplex PCR. The sample includes around 100,000 clones, about 67% seen only once; the top ten take around 23%. Concerning this clone: Its antigen is unidentified.

The germline V gene encodes CDR1 SGHAT and CDR2 FQNNGV. This CDR3 spans 14 amino acids. V lost 3 bases to trimming and J lost 3 bases; unmatched junction nucleotides: 5. This chain joins TRBV11-2 and TRBJ2-7, with 7 positions matching TRBD2. Sequenced sample: memory CD8+ T cells sorted from blood. Subset here: CD45RO+ cells pooled with CCR7-negative TemRA cells. This clonotype was sampled from a woman aged 30 to 39 in good health. The CDR3 DNA follows: TGTGCCAGCAGCTTCCGGGACTACCTCTACGAGCAGTACTTC. The encoded protein is CASSFRDYLYEQYF.